This T cell receptor (beta chain) appears in the sequencing data of a study of vaccination effects on CD4 cells after COVID-19 (dated 2022 in TCRdb). Context from the whole study: In the ViraFEST assay, PBMC were stimulated with viral peptide pools, and TCR sequencing was then used to find antigen-specific CD4+ T cell clonotypes based on their expansion. Across the study, the median time from the second dose to post-vaccine sampling was 72 days (range 14 to 241). Each well held 1.5 million to 2.5 million PBMC cultured in IMDM containing roughly 4.9% human AB serum, approximately 10 IU/ml IL-2 and gentamicin, along with about 9.5 ug/ml peptides. In both COVID-19 convalescent patients and infection-naive vaccine recipients, the study compared SARS-CoV-2 spike-specific CD4+ TCR repertoires from before mRNA vaccination with those from after it. Altogether, nine to ten COVID-19 convalescent patients and a few SARS-CoV-2-naive healthy vaccine recipients made up the full study. Cultures from other donors in the study were sequenced using the Oncomine TCR Beta short-read assay on an Illumina iSeq 100.

Study-level results and caveats: Limitations of the study were the small number of convalescent patients and the absence of early post-infection timepoints. In healthy vaccine recipients, vaccine-induced clones were almost all SARS-CoV-2 mono-reactive, with only 1 of 255 being cross-reactive with common cold coronaviruses. Both infection-induced and vaccine-induced clones contracted markedly at late post-vaccination timepoints, which is consistent with waning T cell responses.

The library was built by means of the immunoSEQ multiplex PCR assay. DNA from the cultured and isolated CD4+ T cells underwent TCR beta CDR3 sequencing. As for the authors' bioinformatics: Non-productive TCR sequences were removed, reads were trimmed to the CDR3 region, and CDR3s of at least 7 amino acids were retained. Antigen-specific clonotypes were identified using the MANAFEST web app by comparison of expansion in peptide wells against reference cultures. For clones to be considered positive, expansion at FDR<0.05 versus reference and all other wells, an odds ratio above 5, and a frequency above 0.1% in two replicate wells were required. Clonotypes significantly expanded in SARS-CoV-2 spike wells and in at least one common cold coronavirus spike condition were defined as cross-reactive. CDR3 similarity was assessed by Levenshtein distance using the stringdist R package, and unrooted trees were constructed with ape in R 3.6.1. TCRdb holds this immuneACCESS table with in-frame rearrangements only. Some clones are missing; in checked studies, unresolved V genes explain under half, and the rest has no known cause. V and J calls and clone size are as listed in that table; D and trimming were resolved from the DNA. This sample has tens of thousands of clones in its table, and around two thirds of those were observed once. The ten largest clones capture under 2.5% of the sample.

After roughly 11 days of culture, CD4+ T cells were isolated with the EasySep CD4+ T cell isolation kit. Each participant received two doses of an mRNA SARS-CoV-2 vaccine, either BNT162b2 or mRNA-1273. Negative nucleocapsid antibody results before and after vaccination confirmed that the healthy vaccine recipients had no prior SARS-CoV-2 infection. On days 3 and 7, half of the culture medium was replaced with fresh IL-2-containing medium. Each peptide stimulation condition was cultured in triplicate wells unless otherwise noted. Using Ficoll-Paque Plus gradient centrifugation, PBMC were separated from whole blood and then either used fresh or cryopreserved at -140C. Genomic DNA was extracted from cultured CD4+ T cells with the QIAamp micro DNA kit. A distance of 12 bases separates the germline ends of V and J, which lose 2 bases and 7 bases respectively. Counted from cysteine to valine, this CDR3 has 13 amino acids. The sequence is cut down to CDR3 DNA, 39 bases in frame from base 1. CDR1 and CDR2 are drawn from the germline V gene: SGHVS, FQNEAQ.

Notes on this clone: It has no known antigen specificity. No much larger clone exists at a distance of one base, and base qualities are not known.

This sequence originates from a human donor who received a COVID-19 vaccine. This sequence uses TRBV7-8 and TRBJ2-7, with no confident D gene call. The specimen comprised CD4+ T cells from PBMCs cultured without peptide, sampled after COVID-19 vaccination. The DNA sequence follows: TGTGCCAGCAGCTTAACTGGGGATGGGGAGCAGTACGTC. The translation is CASSLTGDGEQYV.